This T cell receptor (beta chain) is from a study of OX40 agonist ivuxolimab in advanced cancers. A word on this clone: Antigen: not known.

General observations from the study: Expanded peripheral T cells had an undetermined antigen specificity. On average, CD8+ T cells showed a greater number of expanded clones than CD4+.

Patients with autoimmune history or systemic immunosuppression were excluded. Profiled with immunoSEQ multiplex PCR; TCRdb holds only in-frame clones, not every one. Among over 30,000 clones listed, more than 70% were seen once. The ends were cut back, 2 bases at V and 10 bases at J, with 13 bases in the middle. The CDR3 is made up of 14 amino acids. Germline V CDR1 and CDR2: SGDLS, YYNGEE. This TCR was recovered from an adult with an advanced solid tumor such as melanoma, head and neck, liver or kidney cancer. This sample comprised CD4+ or CD8+ T cells sorted from blood, obtained in a trial of the OX40 agonist ivuxolimab. The V and J genes are TRBV9 and TRBJ1-6, with D possibly TRBD1 on 6 matching bases. The CDR3 loop reads CASSVGVQGSPLHF. CDR3 coding DNA: TGTGCCAGCAGCGTTGGGGTTCAGGGGTCACCCCTCCACTTT.